What follows are 13 T cell receptor beta chains derived from one specimen sequenced in a study of blood T cell repertoires in COVID-19. Here immunoSEQ multiplex PCR was the method, and the copy in TCRdb shows in-frame clones only, minus some. The sample contains under 300,000 clones, roughly 83% of which appear only once. Sequenced sample: peripheral blood. Receptors were obtained from a man between 60 and 70 years old who had recovered from COVID-19.

J is TRBJ1-1 and V is TRBV2; the D is unclear. CDR1 is SNHLY and CDR2 is FYNNEI in the germline V gene. With 2 bases removed from V and 2 bases from J, the gap between germline ends came to 6 bases. The CDR3 runs 13 residues. In DNA form, the CDR3 reads TGTGCCAGCAGTGAACAGACTAACACTGAAGCTTTCTTT. Its translation is CASSEQTNTEAFF.

The chain couples TRBV18 to TRBJ1-6; D unclear. V was pared by 3 bases and J by 9 bases, with 15 bases between. Germline assignment: CDR1 KGHSH and CDR2 LQKENI. CDR3 length: 15 amino acids. The CDR3 reads CASSPWQSIRSPLHF. The CDR3 DNA sequence: TGTGCCAGCTCACCGTGGCAGTCGATTCGTTCACCCCTCCACTTT.

This chain links TRBV9 with TRBJ2-5; D remains ambiguous. There are 15 residues in the CDR3. The V gene lost 0 bases and the J gene lost 5 bases, with 14 bases spanning the gap. Germline V lookup: CDR1 SGDLS, CDR2 YYNGEE. The CDR3 loop is CASSVAVAPGETQYF. Here the CDR3 DNA reads TGTGCCAGCAGCGTAGCTGTGGCACCCGGGGAGACCCAGTACTTC.

This chain links TRBV2 with TRBJ2-7; TRBD1 is a possible D gene (6 bases). In germline, CDR1 is SNHLY, CDR2 FYNNEI. The CDR3 extends over 15 amino acids. Trimming took 5 bases from V and 3 from J, leaving 17 bases between them. The CDR3 nucleotides read TGTGCCAGCAGTCCATCCGGGACACAAAGCTACGAGCAGTACTTC. Translated, it gives CASSPSGTQSYEQYF.

The CDR3 DNA reads TGCGCCAGCAGCCAAGACCTTGGCCAGGGATACTACGAGCAGTACTTC. Its protein is CASSQDLGQGYYEQYF. The rearrangement uses TRBV4-1 and TRBJ2-7; possible D gene TRBD1, 5 bases. The CDR3 extends over 16 amino acids. The V gene's germline CDR1 is MGHRA and CDR2 YSYEKL. The V end was cut by 0 bases, the J end by 3 bases, with 15 bases between.

This clone was seen many times. This sequence joins TRBV7-9 and TRBJ1-5; tentative D call: TRBD1 (6 bases). This CDR3 is built from 14 residues. The germline V gene encodes CDR1 SEHNR and CDR2 FQNEAQ (reference sequence). Trimming pared 2 bases from V and 6 bases from J, leaving 11 bases between. The CDR3: CASSLMGASQPQHF. Written as DNA, the CDR3 is TGTGCCAGCAGCTTAATGGGGGCAAGTCAGCCCCAGCATTTT. Together with reference TRBV7-9 and TRBJ1-5, the CDR3 gives the full variable domain: DTGVSQNPRHKITKRGQNVTFRCDPISEHNRLYWYRQTLGQGPEFLTYFQNEAQLEKSRLLSDRFSAERPKGSFSTLEIQRTEQGDSAMYLCASSLMGASQPQHFGDGTRLSIL.

V gene TRBV19 combines with J gene TRBJ2-7; TRBD1 might be the D (5 bases). The germline V gene has CDR1 LNHDA and CDR2 SQIVND (reference sequence). Trimming stripped 7 bases from V and 6 bases from J, with 19 bases between. This CDR3 spans 14 amino acids. The CDR3 DNA is TGTGCCAGTAAATCCGCCAGTCAGCAGGGCGAGCAGTACTTC. This encodes CASKSASQQGEQYF.

The chain has TRBV7-2 and TRBJ2-4; TRBD1 matches 8 bases. Germline values: CDR1 SGHTA, CDR2 FQGNSA. This CDR3 spans 16 amino acids. Losses at the gene ends were 5 bases for V and 1 base for J; bases not matched to a gene: 7. CDR3 region: CASSAQGAPAKNIQYF. CDR3 coding DNA: TGTGCCAGCAGCGCCCAGGGGGCGCCGGCCAAAAACATTCAGTACTTC.

CDR3 in amino acids: CASSQVAGVTEAFF. CDR3 bases: TGTGCCAGCAGCCAAGTCGCGGGGGTCACTGAAGCTTTCTTT. This chain uses TRBV3-1 (or the pseudogene TRBV3-2) with TRBJ1-1, with TRBD1 as a possible D gene (5 bases). The CDR3 sequence is 14 residues long. Trimming pared 1 base from V and 4 bases from J, leaving 10 bases between. Germline assignment: CDR1 LGHDT and CDR2 YNNKEL (reference sequence).

This chain links TRBV14 with TRBJ2-7, with TRBD2 matching 10 bases. V dropped 1 base and J dropped 3; count of bases not matched to a gene: 3. This CDR3 contains 15 residues. The V gene's germline CDR1 is SGHDN and CDR2 FVKESK. In nucleotides, the CDR3 is TGTGCCAGCAGCCAAGGCCCTAGCGGGAGCTACGAGCAGTACTTC. Its protein product is CASSQGPSGSYEQYF.

This clone was seen once. V is TRBV19 and J is TRBJ2-7, with 8 bases identical to TRBD2. Germline-derived CDR1 and CDR2 are LNHDA and SQIVND (reference sequence). CDR3 size: 15 residues. With 0 bases clipped from V and 5 bases from J, the junction kept 6 bases outside the gene matches. CDR3 bases: TGTGCCAGTAGTATAGAAAGCGGGAGACCCCACGAGCAGTACTTC. Residues: CASSIESGRPHEQYF.

The J gene is TRBJ2-5, the V gene TRBV19, with TRBD1 matching 8 bases. Germline CDR1 LNHDA, CDR2 SQIVND (reference sequence). Germline trimming cut 1 base from V and 2 bases from J; bases unmatched to any gene: 12. The CDR3 is 18 residues long. The CDR3, as DNA: TGTGCCAGTAGTATAGGAGGGTCAGGGACAGGTTTTCAAGAGACCCAGTACTTC. Residues: CASSIGGSGTGFQETQYF.

This chain uses TRBV5-4 with TRBJ1-4, with TRBD1 as a possible D gene (5 bases). The CDR3 is 16 amino acids. Germline V gene sequence: CDR1 SGHNT, CDR2 YYREEE (reference sequence). V lost 0 bases, J lost 9 bases, and 18 bases lay in between. The CDR3 here is CASSLAGDSGTKKLFF. CDR3 nucleotide sequence: TGTGCCAGCAGCTTGGCCGGGGATTCCGGGACTAAAAAACTGTTTTTT.